The next 23 T cell receptor beta chains were all read from a single sample in a study of cytomegalovirus exposure and HLA in healthy donors. Primers for the PCR totalled 60 Vbeta and 13 Jbeta. TCRdb's table, derived via immunoSEQ multiplex PCR, lists solely in-frame clones and lacks some. The sample holds some 110,000 clones. The specimen was PBMCs. These receptors originate from a man between 25 and 39 years old in good health and CMV-seronegative.

CDR3 in DNA: TGTGCCAGTAGTATAGTTGGCGGGGATGGCTACACCTTC. This sequence encodes CASSIVGGDGYTF. J is TRBJ1-2 and V is TRBV19; D is unclear. Germline V gene data show CDR1 as LNHDA and CDR2 as SQIVND (reference sequence). CDR3 length: 13 amino acids. V dropped 1 base and J dropped 6 bases, with 9 bases sitting between them.

The chain links TRBV19 to TRBJ2-7, with TRBD1 matching 11 bases. V shed 3 bases, J shed 7 bases, and the junction held 8 bases outside the gene matches. This CDR3 contains 15 residues. Germline values: CDR1 LNHDA, CDR2 SQIVND (reference sequence). Here the CDR3 reads CASSIYRDRGGEQYF. The CDR3 DNA is TGTGCCAGTAGTATTTATCGGGACAGGGGGGGTGAGCAGTACTTC.

The rearrangement joins TRBV2 to TRBJ1-5; D remains ambiguous. Trimming pared 4 bases from V and 1 base from J, leaving 11 bases between. In germline, CDR1 is SNHLY, CDR2 FYNNEI. The CDR3 is 15 amino acids. CDR3 loop: CASSGWRESNQPQHF. CDR3 DNA: TGTGCCAGCAGTGGTTGGAGGGAGAGCAATCAGCCCCAGCATTTT.

The gene calls are TRBV4-1 and TRBJ1-1, with 7 bases aligning to TRBD1. The CDR3 runs to 15 residues. Germline V CDR1 and CDR2: MGHRA, YSYEKL. V was clipped by 4 bases and J by 7 bases; unmatched bases: 12. The CDR3 is CASSRLTGPFGEAFF. In nucleotides, the CDR3 is TGCGCCAGCAGCCGCTTGACAGGGCCTTTCGGTGAAGCTTTCTTT.

The chain carries TRBV27 and TRBJ1-5, with 12 nucleotides matching TRBD1. After removal of 6 bases from V and 5 bases from J, the junction contained 8 bases not matched to a gene. The V gene's germline CDR1 is MNHEY and CDR2 SMNVEV (reference sequence). This CDR3 is 16 amino acids long. The CDR3 loop reads CASSPGTGGSHQPQHF. CDR3 coding DNA: TGTGCCAGCAGCCCCGGGACAGGGGGCTCCCATCAGCCCCAGCATTTT.

V and J are TRBV29-1 and TRBJ1-2, with 7 nucleotides matching TRBD1. V lost 7 bases, J lost 6 bases, and 14 bases stayed unmatched. The CDR3 is 14 residues long. Germline loops: CDR1 SQVTM, CDR2 ANQGSEA. The CDR3 nucleotides are TGCAGCGCCGGGACAGCATCACGGTGGGATGGCTACACCTTC. This translates into CSAGTASRWDGYTF.

V usage is TRBV29-1 and J usage is TRBJ2-5; D is undetermined. This CDR3 contains 12 residues. Germline V gene sequence: CDR1 SQVTM, CDR2 ANQGSEA. Trimming shortened V by 0 bases and J by 11 bases, and 13 bases separated the two germline ends. CDR3 loop: CSVEDMALKQYF. The CDR3 DNA reads TGCAGCGTTGAAGATATGGCCCTCAAGCAGTACTTC.

The CDR3 reads CASSPDRVGYGYTF. The CDR3 DNA follows: TGTGCCAGCAGTCCGGACAGGGTCGGCTATGGCTACACCTTC. This sequence joins TRBV27 and TRBJ1-2, with 8 bases matching TRBD1. The CDR3 covers 14 residues. Germline trimming cut 5 bases from V and 4 bases from J; bases unmatched to any gene: 6. Germline CDR1 and CDR2: MNHEY and SMNVEV (reference sequence).

This chain links TRBV7-2 with TRBJ2-5, with D perhaps matching TRBD2 (6 bases). The J call may be incorrect, as the DNA end agrees better with TRBJ2-7. Germline V gene data show CDR1 as SGHTA and CDR2 as FQGNSA. This CDR3 is 15 amino acids long. The CDR3 spells CASSLAASETYEQYF. The DNA for the CDR3 is TGTGCCAGCAGCTTAGCGGCTAGCGAGACCTACGAGCAGTACTTC.

The V and J genes are TRBV30 and TRBJ2-2, with D unclear. V shed 3 bases and J shed 5 bases, with 7 bases lying between them. The CDR3 totals 12 residues. Germline CDR1 reads GTSNPN; CDR2 reads SVGIG (reference sequence). The CDR3 DNA follows: TGTGCCTGGAGCGGTGAGACCGGGGAGCTGTTTTTT. Translation: CAWSGETGELFF.

Note on this clone: The junction shows a germline mismatch at one end, possibly a read error. The chain recombines TRBV6-1 with TRBJ2-7; the match to TRBD1 covers 10 bases. Germline loops: CDR1 MNHNS, CDR2 SASEGT. CDR3 length equals 15 residues. CDR3 DNA sequence: TGTGCCGGCAGTGGTTGGGGACAGGGGTCTTACGAGCAGTACTTC. Its translation is CAGSGWGQGSYEQYF.

The chain carries TRBV2 and TRBJ2-7, with D possibly being TRBD1 (6 bases). The V end was cut by 7 bases, the J end by 2 bases, with 12 bases between. The CDR3 contains 13 residues. The germline gives CDR1 SNHLY, CDR2 FYNNEI. The DNA for the CDR3 is TGTGCCAGCACGCAGGGGCACCCCTACGAGCAGTACTTC. It translates to CASTQGHPYEQYF.

The V call is TRBV7-3, the J call TRBJ1-5, with 7 bases aligning to TRBD1. From germline, CDR1 is SGHTA and CDR2 FQGTGA. This CDR3 spans 14 amino acids. Germline trimming cut 5 bases from V and 7 bases from J; bases unmatched to any gene: 8. The CDR3 sequence: CASSPDRVGQPQHF. CDR3 sequence (DNA): TGTGCCAGCAGCCCCGACAGGGTAGGGCAGCCCCAGCATTTT.

V gene TRBV28 combines with J gene TRBJ1-5, with TRBD1 as a possible D gene (5 bases). The CDR3 loop spans 13 amino acids. Per germline, CDR1 MDHEN and CDR2 SYDVKM. Between the trimmed V and J ends, which lost 6 bases and 4 bases, there was a span of 10 bases. This CDR3 is CASSLTVNQPQHF. DNA for the CDR3: TGTGCCAGCAGCCTGACAGTTAATCAGCCCCAGCATTTT. Full variable domain (outside the CDR3, taken from reference TRBV28 and TRBJ1-5): DVKVTQSSRYLVKRTGEKVFLECVQDMDHENMFWYRQDPGLGLRLIYFSYDVKMKEKGDIPEGYSVSREKKERFSLILESASTNQTSMYLCASSLTVNQPQHFGDGTRLSIL.

With respect to this clone: The junction and the germline gene differ at one end; a read error may be behind it. The chain links TRBV28 to TRBJ1-3; D possibly corresponds to TRBD1 (6 bases). Germline CDR1 reads MDHEN; CDR2 reads SYDVKM. The CDR3 is 13 amino acids. CDR3 nucleotide sequence: TGTGCCAGCAGTTCACCGGGACACCCTTTGGAGAATTTT. It encodes CASSSPGHPLENF.

The rearrangement links TRBV7-2 to TRBJ1-5, with D uncertain. The CDR3 is made up of 15 amino acids. The V gene's germline CDR1 is SGHTA and CDR2 FQGNSA. The ends were cut back, 5 bases at V and 2 bases at J, with 13 bases in the middle. DNA for the CDR3: TGTGCCAGCAGCAATAGGAGTTTGGGCAATCAGCCCCAGCATTTT. Protein product: CASSNRSLGNQPQHF.

The chain joins TRBV5-1 to TRBJ1-1, with 11 bases fitting TRBD1. Unmatched junction bases numbered 13, after V lost 4 bases and J lost 5 bases. The CDR3 is 17 amino acids. Germline CDR1 is SGHRS and CDR2 is YFSETQ. The CDR3 DNA reads as TGCGCCAGCAGCAGAAATACCGGGACAGGGGGACGAACTGAAGCTTTCTTT. As protein: CASSRNTGTGGRTEAFF.

CDR3 amino acids: CATSMGGAVETQYF. The CDR3, as DNA: TGTGCCACCAGCATGGGGGGGGCGGTTGAGACCCAGTACTTC. The chain is built from TRBV15 and TRBJ2-5; possible D gene TRBD2, 7 bases. The germline CDR1 and CDR2 sequences are LNHNV and YYDKDF (reference sequence). The CDR3 length is 14 residues. The V end lost 4 bases, the J end lost 5 bases, and 14 bases lay between the germline ends.

The rearrangement joins TRBV19 to TRBJ2-7, with a possible D match to TRBD1 (7 bases). V was trimmed by 4 bases and J by 3 bases, leaving 10 bases between them. The length of the CDR3 is 13 residues. The germline CDR1 and CDR2 sequences are LNHDA and SQIVND (reference sequence). CDR3 bases: TGTGCCAGTAGTACAGGGGGAGGCTACGAGCAGTACTTC. The encoded protein is CASSTGGGYEQYF.

This CDR3 is CASSFSPIIGQEKLFF. In DNA, the CDR3 is TGTGCCAGCAGCTTCTCCCCAATCATAGGACAAGAAAAACTGTTTTTT. This chain connects TRBV7-2 to TRBJ1-4, with a weak D call TRBD1 (5 bases). V shed 3 bases and J shed 8 bases, with 19 bases lying between them. The germline V gene encodes CDR1 SGHTA and CDR2 FQGNSA. This CDR3 comprises 16 residues. Together with reference TRBV7-2 and TRBJ1-4, the CDR3 gives the full variable domain: GAGVSQSPSNKVTEKGKDVELRCDPISGHTALYWYRQSLGQGLEFLIYFQGNSAPDKSGLPSDRFSAERTGGSVSTLTIQRTQQEDSAVYLCASSFSPIIGQEKLFFGSGTQLSVL.

This chain's CDR3 is CASTTERVSSYNEQFF. The CDR3, as DNA: TGTGCCAGCACTACGGAGCGGGTAAGCTCCTACAATGAGCAGTTCTTC. The V and J genes are TRBV7-9 and TRBJ2-1; tentatively, D is TRBD2 (6 bases). The V end was cut by 7 bases, the J end by 0 bases, with 16 bases between. Looked up from germline, CDR1 is SEHNR and CDR2 is FQNEAQ (reference sequence). There are 16 residues in the CDR3.

The V and J genes are TRBV2 and TRBJ1-1, with D tentatively TRBD1 (5 bases). V was trimmed by 5 bases and J by 0 bases, leaving 10 bases between them. The CDR3 is made up of 14 amino acids. Germline V gene data show CDR1 as SNHLY and CDR2 as FYNNEI. For the CDR3, the DNA is TGTGCCAGCAGTCCCATACAGGTGAACACTGAAGCTTTCTTT. Translating gives CASSPIQVNTEAFF. The entire variable domain, with the rest obtained from reference TRBV2 and TRBJ1-1, is as follows: EPEVTQTPSHQVTQMGQEVILRCVPISNHLYFYWYRQILGQKVEFLVSFYNNEISEKSEIFDDQFSVERPDGSNFTLKIRSTKLEDSAMYFCASSPIQVNTEAFFGQGTRLTVV.

The chain employs TRBV6-5 and TRBJ2-1; 8 bases are a match to TRBD1. This CDR3 region has 16 residues. Germline loops: CDR1 MNHEY, CDR2 SVGAGI. With 0 bases clipped from V and 7 bases from J, the junction kept 8 bases outside the gene matches. The CDR3 sequence: CASSYSTGAANNEQFF. CDR3 in DNA: TGTGCCAGCAGTTACTCGACAGGGGCGGCTAATAATGAGCAGTTCTTC.